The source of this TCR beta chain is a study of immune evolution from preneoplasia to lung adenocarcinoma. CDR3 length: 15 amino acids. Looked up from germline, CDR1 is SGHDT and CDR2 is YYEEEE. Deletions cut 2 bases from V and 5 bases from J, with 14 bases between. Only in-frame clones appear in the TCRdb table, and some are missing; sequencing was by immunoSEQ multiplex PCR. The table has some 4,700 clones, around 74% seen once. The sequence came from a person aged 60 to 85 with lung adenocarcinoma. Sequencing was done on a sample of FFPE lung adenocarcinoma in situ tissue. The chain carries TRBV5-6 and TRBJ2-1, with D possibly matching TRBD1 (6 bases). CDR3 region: CASSFDRRSDNEQFF. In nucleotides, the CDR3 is TGTGCCAGCAGCTTCGACAGGCGAAGCGACAATGAGCAGTTCTTC.